This T cell receptor (beta chain) was profiled in a study of T-cell reconstitution after alpha-beta-depleted transplantation in children. Overall study results and limits: There were reportedly several hundred expanded graft clones from which alpha-beta T cells came about two months after transplant. T-cell numbers and diversity, one year after transplant, stemmed largely from T cells that were newly produced.

Molecular barcoding with unique molecular identifiers was used for the TCRbeta library. TCRdb itself ran the PCR reads through MiXCR, one entry per CDR3 protein. The table includes hundreds of thousands of distinct CDR3 sequences, around 23% detected once. As for this clonotype: Its cognate antigen is unknown.

The CDR3 spans 12 residues. V lost 2 bases and J 4 bases, leaving 5 bases between the germline ends. From germline, CDR1 is SGHTA and CDR2 FQGNSA. Material: PBMCs, mostly from graft donor cells, obtained 360 days after TCRalphabeta/CD19-depleted stem cell transplant. The J gene is TRBJ2-5, the V gene TRBV7-2; D not certain. The receptor's source is a boy younger than two who had a stem cell transplant for acute myeloid leukemia, so the T cells may come from the graft donor. CDR3: CASSLWVETQYF. DNA for the CDR3: TGTGCCAGCAGCTTATGGGTAGAGACCCAGTACTTC.